This record looks at one T cell receptor (beta chain) sequence and its context. PCR used 60 Vbeta primers and 13 Jbeta primers. Sequencing was performed with immunoSEQ multiplex PCR; in TCRdb, only in-frame clones are kept and a portion is missing. The sample holds around 190,000 clones; about nine tenths are singletons and the top ten take around 0.98%. This sample is drawn from a study of cytomegalovirus exposure and HLA in healthy donors. The CDR3 has 14 residues. Trimming pared 0 bases from V and 11 bases from J, leaving 16 bases between. Germline CDR1 SGHTS, CDR2 YDEGEE. The receptor was isolated from a boy aged 2 to 9 in good health and CMV-seronegative. The material sequenced was PBMCs. The gene calls are TRBV5-8 and TRBJ2-3; D perhaps matches TRBD2 (5 bases). The CDR3 DNA sequence: TGTGCCAGCAGCTTGGAAGGCGCGGGTGGGATGCAGTATTTT. Amino acids: CASSLEGAGGMQYF.